Given below is one T cell receptor beta chain in context. In the authors' methods: The authors estimated nucleated cell counts from reference gene primer amplification. Profiling relied on immunoSEQ multiplex PCR, and the TCRdb table lists in-frame clones only, not all of them. V and J calls and clone size are given by that table; D and trimming were obtained from the DNA. This sample has 62,000 or so clones; roughly 80% occur once, and the top ten carry approximately 4%. V lost 8 bases and J lost 0; bases outside the gene matches: 7. Germline CDR1 MDHEN, CDR2 SYDVKM. This CDR3 comprises 15 residues. Participants came from fewer than 25 US areas, aged about 18 to 95 years. The data were obtained in a study of blood T cell repertoires in COVID-19. About the study: Sites across the United States, Italy and Spain contributed samples from acute and convalescent COVID-19. PBMCs, B-cell-depleted T cells, or T cells were the source of the cDNA or gDNA that made up the material.

The receptor was isolated from a woman aged 35 to 49 with acute COVID-19. The chain carries TRBV28 and TRBJ1-5, with 7 nucleotides matching TRBD1. Sequencing was carried out using PBMCs or T cells enriched from blood (not recorded which). CDR3 sequence reads: CASWQGEYSNQPQHF. CDR3 bases: TGTGCCAGCTGGCAGGGGGAGTATAGCAATCAGCCCCAGCATTTT.